This entry concerns a single T cell receptor beta chain. The data were taken from a study of blood T cell repertoires in COVID-19. Study-wide background: Samples came from the United States, Italy and Spain, spanning acute and convalescent COVID-19. Sample material is recorded as cDNA or gDNA derived from T cells, B-cell-depleted T cells, or PBMCs.

Germline lookup yields CDR1 MNHEY and CDR2 SMNVEV (reference sequence). V gave up 5 bases and J gave up 5 bases; unmatched junction bases: 11. This CDR3 contains 16 residues. Under the authors' procedure: Estimation of nucleated cell counts relied on the amplification of reference gene primers. Method: immunoSEQ multiplex PCR; TCRdb's copy keeps in-frame clones and lacks some. That table supplies the V and J calls and clone size; D and trimming were determined from the DNA. The sample has approximately 300,000 clones; over 80% are singletons. Sequencing was done on a sample of peripheral blood. The receptor comes from a middle-aged woman with acute or convalescent COVID-19. The chain carries TRBV27 and TRBJ1-4; 7 bases match TRBD1. The CDR3 nucleotides read TGTGCCAGCAGTACAACCCACAGGGGAAGGAATGAAAAACTGTTTTTT. Protein product: CASSTTHRGRNEKLFF.